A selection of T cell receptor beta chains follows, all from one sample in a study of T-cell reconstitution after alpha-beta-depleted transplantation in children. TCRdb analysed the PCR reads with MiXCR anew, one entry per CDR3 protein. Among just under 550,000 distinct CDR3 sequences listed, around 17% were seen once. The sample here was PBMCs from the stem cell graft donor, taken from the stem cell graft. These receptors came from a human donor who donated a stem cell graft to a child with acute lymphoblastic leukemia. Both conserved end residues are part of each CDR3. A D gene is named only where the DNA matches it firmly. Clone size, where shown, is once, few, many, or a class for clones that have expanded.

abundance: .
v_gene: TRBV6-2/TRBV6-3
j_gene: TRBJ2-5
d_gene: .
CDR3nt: TGTGCCAGCAGTACCCCCTACAAGGAGACCCAGTACTTC
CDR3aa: CASSTPYKETQYF

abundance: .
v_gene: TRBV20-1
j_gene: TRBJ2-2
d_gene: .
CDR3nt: TGCAGTGCTAGTTTAGGGACCGGGGAGCTGTTTTTT
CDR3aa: CSASLGTGELFF

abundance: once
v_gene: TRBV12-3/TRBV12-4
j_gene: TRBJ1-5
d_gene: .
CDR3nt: TGTGCCAGCAGTTCCCTCATTTGGAATCAGCCCCAGCATTTT
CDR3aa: CASSSLIWNQPQHF

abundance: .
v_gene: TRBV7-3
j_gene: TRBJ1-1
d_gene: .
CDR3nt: TGTGCCAGCAGCTTAGGGGCGCGAGGGAACACTGAAGCTTTCTTT
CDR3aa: CASSLGARGNTEAFF

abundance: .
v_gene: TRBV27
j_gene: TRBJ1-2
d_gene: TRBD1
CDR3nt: TGTGCCAGCAGTCCACAGGGGGATCGACAGGACTATGGCTACACCTTC
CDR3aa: CASSPQGDRQDYGYTF

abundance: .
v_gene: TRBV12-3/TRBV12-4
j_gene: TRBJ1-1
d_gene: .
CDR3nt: TGTGCCAGCAACCTGGGCTTCATGAACACTGAAGCTTTCTTT
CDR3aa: CASNLGFMNTEAFF

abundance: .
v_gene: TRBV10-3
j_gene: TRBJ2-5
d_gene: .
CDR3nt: TGTGCCATCAGTGATGTACTAACCAGCCAAGAGACCCAGTACTTC
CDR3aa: CAISDVLTSQETQYF

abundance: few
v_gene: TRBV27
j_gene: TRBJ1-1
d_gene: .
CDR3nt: TGTGCCAGCAGTTTCGGGGGGGTGACCGCTGAAGCTTTCTTT
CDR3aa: CASSFGGVTAEAFF

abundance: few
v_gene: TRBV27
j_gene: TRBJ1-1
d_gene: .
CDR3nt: TGTGCCAGCAGTTTCCAACAGGGATTCACTGAAGCTTTCTTT
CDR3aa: CASSFQQGFTEAFF

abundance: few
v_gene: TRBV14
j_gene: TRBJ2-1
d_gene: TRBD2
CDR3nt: TGTGCCAGCAGCCAAGATTTAGGTGAAACTAGCGGCAATGAGCAGTTCTTC
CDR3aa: CASSQDLGETSGNEQFF

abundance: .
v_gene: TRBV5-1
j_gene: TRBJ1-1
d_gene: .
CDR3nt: TGCGCCAGCAGCTCTCGGCCCCAAGGAGACACTGAAGCTTTCTTT
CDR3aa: CASSSRPQGDTEAFF

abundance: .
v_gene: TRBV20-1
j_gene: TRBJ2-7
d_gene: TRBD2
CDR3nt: TGCAGTGCTACCTCCGGGAGGTCCTCCTACGAGCAGTACTTC
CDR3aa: CSATSGRSSYEQYF

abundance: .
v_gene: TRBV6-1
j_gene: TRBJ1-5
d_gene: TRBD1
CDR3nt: TGTGCCAGCAGCATACAGGGGGGAGGCAATCAGCCCCAGCATTTT
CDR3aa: CASSIQGGGNQPQHF

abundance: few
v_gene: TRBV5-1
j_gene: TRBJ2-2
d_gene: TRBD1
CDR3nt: TGCGCCAGCAGCTTGGTTCGGGGACAGGGGGCCAGGACCGGGGAGCTGTTTTTT
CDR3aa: CASSLVRGQGARTGELFF

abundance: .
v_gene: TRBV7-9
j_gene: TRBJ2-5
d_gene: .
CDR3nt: TGTGCCAGCAGCTCCAGACTGTCGGAGACCCAGTACTTC
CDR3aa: CASSSRLSETQYF

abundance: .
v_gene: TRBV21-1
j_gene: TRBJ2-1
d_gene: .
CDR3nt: TGTGCCAGCAGCAAAGAGGCACCTAGTTACAATGAGCAGTTCTTC
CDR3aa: CASSKEAPSYNEQFF

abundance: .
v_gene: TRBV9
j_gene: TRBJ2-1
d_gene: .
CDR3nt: TGTGCCAGCAGCGTAGGGGAGGTTTCGGGCAATGAGCAGTTCTTC
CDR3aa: CASSVGEVSGNEQFF

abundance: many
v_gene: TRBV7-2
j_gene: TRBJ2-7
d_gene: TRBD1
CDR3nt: TGTGCCAGCAGCTTGCGAGGGACAGACTACGAGCAGTACTTC
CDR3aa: CASSLRGTDYEQYF

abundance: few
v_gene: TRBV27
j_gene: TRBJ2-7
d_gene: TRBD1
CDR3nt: TGTGCCAGCAGTCCCGATGGGACAGGGGTACCAGAGGAGCAGTACTTC
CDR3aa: CASSPDGTGVPEEQYF

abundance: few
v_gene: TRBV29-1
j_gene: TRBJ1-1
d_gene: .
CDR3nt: TGCAGCGTTGTGGGATGGGGGCTGAACACTGAAGCTTTCTTT
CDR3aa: CSVVGWGLNTEAFF

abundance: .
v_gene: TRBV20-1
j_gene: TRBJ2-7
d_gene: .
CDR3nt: TGCAGTCTTCGGCTAGGGCGTAGGGGGGCCGGGGCCGAGCAGTACTTC
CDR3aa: CSLRLGRRGAGAEQYF

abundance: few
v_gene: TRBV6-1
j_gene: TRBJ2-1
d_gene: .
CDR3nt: TGTGCCAGCAGGACCGGCGGGGTCAATGAGCAGTTCTTC
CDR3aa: CASRTGGVNEQFF

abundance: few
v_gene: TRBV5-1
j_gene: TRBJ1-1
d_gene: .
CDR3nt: TGCGCCAGCAGATTAATCGGGGGGGAAGCAAACACTGAAGCTTTCTTT
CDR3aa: CASRLIGGEANTEAFF

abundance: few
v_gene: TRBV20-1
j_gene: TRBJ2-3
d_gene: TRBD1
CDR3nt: TGCAGTGCTAGAAAGGGACAGGTGGGCACAGATACGCAGTATTTT
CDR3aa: CSARKGQVGTDTQYF

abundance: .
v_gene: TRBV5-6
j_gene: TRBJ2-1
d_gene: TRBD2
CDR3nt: TGTGCCAGCAGATGGGGGGCTAGCGGGTACAATGAGCAGTTCTTC
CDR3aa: CASRWGASGYNEQFF

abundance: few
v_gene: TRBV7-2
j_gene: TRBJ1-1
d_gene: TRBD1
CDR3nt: TGTGCCAGCAGCTACAGACAGGGAACCACTGAAGCTTTCTTT
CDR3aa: CASSYRQGTTEAFF

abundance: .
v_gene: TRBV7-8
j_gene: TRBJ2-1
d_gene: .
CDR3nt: TGTGCCACCGGCCATGAGCAGTTCTTC
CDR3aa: CATGHEQFF

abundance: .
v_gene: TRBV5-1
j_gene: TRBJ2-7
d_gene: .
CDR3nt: TGCGCCAGCAGCCGTTTGGCGCAGGGGAGAGGCGAGCAGTACTTC
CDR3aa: CASSRLAQGRGEQYF

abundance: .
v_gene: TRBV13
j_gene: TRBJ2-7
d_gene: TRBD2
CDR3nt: TGTGCCAGCAGCTACGGACTAGCGGGAGCTCAGGAGCAGTACTTC
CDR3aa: CASSYGLAGAQEQYF

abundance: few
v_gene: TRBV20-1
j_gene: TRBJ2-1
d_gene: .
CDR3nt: TGCAGTGCTAGAGAGGGATGGCGGCGTGATGAGCAGTTCTTC
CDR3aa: CSAREGWRRDEQFF

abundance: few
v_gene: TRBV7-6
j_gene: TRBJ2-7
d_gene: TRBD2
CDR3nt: TGTGCCAGCAGCTTAGGCGGGAGCACCCACGAGCAGTACTTC
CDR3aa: CASSLGGSTHEQYF

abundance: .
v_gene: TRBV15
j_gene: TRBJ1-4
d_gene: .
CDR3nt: TGTGCCACCAGCAGAGATCGGGGGGCAACTAATGAAAAACTGTTTTTT
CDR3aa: CATSRDRGATNEKLFF

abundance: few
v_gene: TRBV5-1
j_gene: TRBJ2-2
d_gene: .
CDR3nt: TGCGCCAGCAGCACTACAGGAGGCACCGGGGAGCTGTTTTTT
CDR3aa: CASSTTGGTGELFF

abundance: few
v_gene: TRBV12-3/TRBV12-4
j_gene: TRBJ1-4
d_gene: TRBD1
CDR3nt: TGTGCCAGCAGTTTAGGAGGGGGCGACGAAAAACTGTTTTTT
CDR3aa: CASSLGGGDEKLFF

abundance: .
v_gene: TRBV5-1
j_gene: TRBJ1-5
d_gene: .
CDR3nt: TGCGCCAGCAGCTTATGGGGGGCGCAGGGCAATCAGCCCCAGCATTTT
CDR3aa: CASSLWGAQGNQPQHF

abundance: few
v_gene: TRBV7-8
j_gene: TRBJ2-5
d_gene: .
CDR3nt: TGTGCCAGCTCTCAGCTAGCCGATCAAGAGACCCAGTACTTC
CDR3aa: CASSQLADQETQYF

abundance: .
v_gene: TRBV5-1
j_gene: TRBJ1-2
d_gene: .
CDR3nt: TGCGCCAGCAGCTTGGCCGTCAAGACGGGAGACTATGGTTACACCTTC
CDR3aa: CASSLAVKTGDYGYTF

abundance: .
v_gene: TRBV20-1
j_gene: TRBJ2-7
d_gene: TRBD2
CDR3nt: TGCAGTGCTCAACCCGGGGGGTACGAGCAGTACTTC
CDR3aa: CSAQPGGYEQYF

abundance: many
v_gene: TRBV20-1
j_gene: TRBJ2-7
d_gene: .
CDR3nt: TGCAGTGCTTTCTCTCGGGAGACAAGCTCCTACGAGCAGTACTTC
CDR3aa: CSAFSRETSSYEQYF

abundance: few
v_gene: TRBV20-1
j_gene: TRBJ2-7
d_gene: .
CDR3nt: TGCAGTGCTCGGAGACAGGACTCCTACGAGCAGTACTTC
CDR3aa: CSARRQDSYEQYF

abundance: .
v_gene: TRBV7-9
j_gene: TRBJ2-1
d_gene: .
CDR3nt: TGTGCCAGCAGCTCCAATCGGGGGAAAAGCAATGAGCAGTTCTTC
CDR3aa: CASSSNRGKSNEQFF

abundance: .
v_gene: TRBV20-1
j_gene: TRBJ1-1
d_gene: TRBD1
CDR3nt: TGCAGTGCGCCTGGGACAGGGACACTACTGAACACTGAAGCTTTCTTT
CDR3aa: CSAPGTGTLLNTEAFF

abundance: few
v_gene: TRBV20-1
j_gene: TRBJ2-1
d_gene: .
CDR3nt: TGCAGTGCTACACAAACCGGGACCCTCTTTCTTGAGCAGTTCTTC
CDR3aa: CSATQTGTLFLEQFF

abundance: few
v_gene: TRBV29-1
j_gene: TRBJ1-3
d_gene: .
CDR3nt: TGCAGCGTTGCTTTTGGAAACACCATATATTTT
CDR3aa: CSVAFGNTIYF

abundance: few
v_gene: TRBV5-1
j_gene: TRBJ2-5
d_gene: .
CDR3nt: TGCGCCAGCAGCTTGGCACAGGGCCAAGAGACCCAGTACTTC
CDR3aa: CASSLAQGQETQYF

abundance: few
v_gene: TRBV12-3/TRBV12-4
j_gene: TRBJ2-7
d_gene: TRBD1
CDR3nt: TGTGCCAGCAGCGCAGGGGGCATGTACGAGCAGTACTTC
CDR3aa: CASSAGGMYEQYF

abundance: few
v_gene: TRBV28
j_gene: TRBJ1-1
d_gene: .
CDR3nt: TGTGCCAGCAGTAATTACCAGGGGAACACTGAAGCTTTCTTT
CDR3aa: CASSNYQGNTEAFF

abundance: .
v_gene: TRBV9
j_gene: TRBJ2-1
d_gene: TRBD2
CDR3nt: TGTGCCAGCAGCTTCTCCGCGGGAGCCGATTACAATGAGCAGTTCTTC
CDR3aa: CASSFSAGADYNEQFF

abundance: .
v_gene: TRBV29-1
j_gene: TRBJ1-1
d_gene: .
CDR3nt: TGCAGCGTTGAACATCTAATTAACACTGAAGCTTTCTTT
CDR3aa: CSVEHLINTEAFF

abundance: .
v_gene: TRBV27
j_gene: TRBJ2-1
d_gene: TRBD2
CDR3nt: TGTGCCAGCAGTTTAACGGGGGGGCGATACAATGAGCAGTTCTTC
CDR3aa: CASSLTGGRYNEQFF

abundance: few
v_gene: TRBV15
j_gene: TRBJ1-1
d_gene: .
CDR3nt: TGTGCCACCAGCAGAGATCGAAGGGGGAGGACTGAAGCTTTCTTT
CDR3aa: CATSRDRRGRTEAFF

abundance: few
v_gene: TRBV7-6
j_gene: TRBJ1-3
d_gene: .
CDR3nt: TGTGCCAGCAGCGCGGGCCAGCCTGGAAACACCATATATTTT
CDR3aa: CASSAGQPGNTIYF

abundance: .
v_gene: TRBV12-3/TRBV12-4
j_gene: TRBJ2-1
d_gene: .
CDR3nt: TGTGCCATCAAAGAAGGGGGACTCGGGCCGTTCTTC
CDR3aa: CAIKEGGLGPFF

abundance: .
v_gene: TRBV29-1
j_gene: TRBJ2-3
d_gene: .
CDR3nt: TGCAGCGTGCCCCCCTTCAGCACAGATACGCAGTATTTT
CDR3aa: CSVPPFSTDTQYF

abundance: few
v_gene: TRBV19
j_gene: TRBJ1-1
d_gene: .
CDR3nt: TGTGCCAGTACCCGCAGCGTGAACACTGAAGCTTTCTTT
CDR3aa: CASTRSVNTEAFF

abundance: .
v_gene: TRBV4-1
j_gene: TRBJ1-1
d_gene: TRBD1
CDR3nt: TGCGCCAGCAGCCATGGACAGGGGTCTCTGGCTGAAGCTTTCTTT
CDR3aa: CASSHGQGSLAEAFF

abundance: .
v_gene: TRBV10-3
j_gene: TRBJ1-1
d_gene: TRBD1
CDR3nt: TGTGCCATCAGGGGCCGCAGGGGGATTCGGGCTGAAGCTTTCTTT
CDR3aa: CAIRGRRGIRAEAFF